This record looks at one TCR beta chain sequence and its context. Its antigen remains unknown. The data belong to a study of T cells after yellow fever vaccination. The study, taken as a whole, reports: Booster sampling recovered most clones from primary vaccination (less than 97% CD4, approximately 90% CD8). Though it reached lower strength, the secondary response hit its peak faster, day 5 versus 15. Any FACS-sorted repertoire could hold abundant clonotypes that contaminate it from the bulk population.

Germline loops: CDR1 SQVTM, CDR2 ANQGSEA. Between the trimmed V and J ends, which lost 5 bases and 7 bases, there was a span of 8 bases. CDR3 size: 11 residues. 5'RACE template switching added a universal primer site and UMIs to TCR cDNA. TCRdb reprocessed the 5' RACE reads via MiXCR and lists one record per CDR3 protein. Among hundreds of thousands of distinct CDR3 sequences listed, over 9% were seen once. The chain carries TRBV29-1 and TRBJ2-2, with a tentative D call TRBD2 (5 bases). Sample: PBMCs, taken on the day of the yellow fever booster vaccination. The sequence came from a man aged 25-45 years who received the YFV17D yellow fever vaccine. The CDR3 DNA sequence: TGCAGCGTTCGGGATAGCGGGGAGCTGTTTTTT. As protein: CSVRDSGELFF.